Sequencing of this T cell receptor (beta chain) was carried out in a study of blood T cell repertoires in COVID-19. Libraries were prepared by immunoSEQ multiplex PCR; TCRdb keeps only in-frame clonotypes and omits some of them. The table includes about 430,000 clones, roughly 84% detected once. The clonotype was recovered from a woman younger than 35 who had been exposed to COVID-19. The specimen sequenced was PBMCs or T cells enriched from blood (not recorded which).

For the CDR3, the DNA is TGTGCCAGCAGCTTAACTACTGAGAATTCACCCCTCCACTTT. It codes for CASSLTTENSPLHF. The chain is built from TRBV7-3 and TRBJ1-6; no clear D. Per germline, CDR1 SGHTA and CDR2 FQGTGA. This CDR3 is 14 amino acids long. V was pared by 0 bases and J by 7 bases, with 7 bases between.